These T cell receptor beta chains were read from a single sample in a study of PD-1 blockade in classical Hodgkin lymphoma. Method: immunoSEQ multiplex PCR; TCRdb's copy keeps in-frame clones and lacks some. The sample has some 30,000 clones, over 75% seen once. The material was peripheral blood mononuclear cells (PBMCs), obtained before the fourth cycle of nivolumab. Receptors originate from a human donor with classical Hodgkin lymphoma. Both conserved end residues are part of each CDR3. A D gene is named only where the DNA matches it firmly. Not all rows give a size; the values are once, few, many and, for expanded clones, a class.

TRBD1	-	TRBV15	TRBJ1-5	TGTGCCACCAGCCCGACAGGGTATCAGCCCCAGCATTTT	CATSPTGYQPQHF
-	-	TRBV28	TRBJ2-5	TGTGCCAGCAGTTTATGGATATCCGGGACACCAAAAGGGCCAGAGACCCAGTACTTC	CASSLWISGTPKGPETQYF
-	-	TRBV9	TRBJ2-2	TGTGCCAGCGGGCTGGGGGGCGGCACCGGGGAGCTGTTTTTT	CASGLGGGTGELFF
TRBD2	-	TRBV6-6	TRBJ2-7	TGTGCCACCAACCCTCGCGGGGGCTACGAGCAGTACTTC	CATNPRGGYEQYF
-	once	TRBV30	TRBJ1-2	TGTGCCTGGAGTGCAGGGATTGGCTACACCTTC	CAWSAGIGYTF
TRBD2	-	TRBV30	TRBJ2-2	TGTGCCTGGAGTGCAAGACTAGCGGAATACACCGGGGAGCTGTTTTTT	CAWSARLAEYTGELFF
-	-	TRBV5-6	TRBJ1-1	TGTGCCAGCAGCTTTGCAGGCCGCAACACTGAAGCTTTCTTT	CASSFAGRNTEAFF
-	medium-sized	TRBV27	TRBJ1-2	TGTGCCAGTCGCTACAACTATGGCTACACCTTC	CASRYNYGYTF
TRBD1	-	TRBV28	TRBJ2-3	TGTGCCAGCACCCCCCTAGGGGGCTTGAAAGATACGCAGTATTTT	CASTPLGGLKDTQYF
-	-	TRBV13	TRBJ1-3	TGTGCCAGCAGCTTCCGGACAGCCTCTGGAAACACCATATATTTT	CASSFRTASGNTIYF
-	-	TRBV7-9	TRBJ2-3	TGTGCCAGCAGCGAGAGGAGGGTTCGGACACCTAGCACAGATACGCAGTATTTT	CASSERRVRTPSTDTQYF
-	-	TRBV6-4	TRBJ2-5	TGTGCCAGCAGTGACTCATCAGAGGGTGGGTCCCAGTACTTC	CASSDSSEGGSQYF
-	once	TRBV28	TRBJ2-7	TGTGCCAGCAAACCCAGTCGCCGGGACAAGTCCTACGAGCAGTACTTC	CASKPSRRDKSYEQYF
-	-	TRBV5-6	TRBJ1-1	TGTGCCAGCAGCTTATGGGGATCGGGCACTGAAGCTTTCTTT	CASSLWGSGTEAFF
-	once	TRBV19	TRBJ2-1	TGTGCCAGTAGACCCCCCGGGGGGCCTTACAATGAGCAGTTCTTC	CASRPPGGPYNEQFF
TRBD2	few	TRBV6-1	TRBJ2-7	TGTGCCAGTAGCGGGGTCAGCTCCTACGAGCAGTACTTC	CASSGVSSYEQYF
TRBD1	-	TRBV11-2	TRBJ2-1	TGTGCCAGCAGCTTAGGTAGGACAGGGGTGATATACAATGAGCAGTTCTTC	CASSLGRTGVIYNEQFF
-	few	TRBV5-8	TRBJ2-5	TGTGCCAGCAGCCCGGTACAGGGTTTCGAGACCCAGTACTTC	CASSPVQGFETQYF
-	-	TRBV7-2	TRBJ2-3	TGTGCCAGCAACCCTCCCGGTGCAGATACGCAGTATTTT	CASNPPGADTQYF
-	-	TRBV29-1	TRBJ2-7	TGCAGCGTTGAAGATCGTACCATGTCATACGAGCAGTACTTC	CSVEDRTMSYEQYF
-	-	TRBV6-6	TRBJ2-7	TGTGCCAGCAGTTACTCCCCCGATCACCCAGGGGTCGAGCAGTACTTC	CASSYSPDHPGVEQYF
-	-	TRBV5-4	TRBJ2-2	TGTGCCAGCAGCTTGGCCGTGGGTAACACCGGGGAGCTGTTTTTT	CASSLAVGNTGELFF
TRBD1	-	TRBV11-1	TRBJ1-6	TGTGCCAGCAGCTCCAGGACAGGGGTTGACTCACCCCTCCACTTT	CASSSRTGVDSPLHF
TRBD2	-	TRBV5-1	TRBJ2-3	TGCGCCAGCGGAAAAGCGGGGGTCACAGATACGCAGTATTTT	CASGKAGVTDTQYF
-	-	TRBV5-1	TRBJ2-7	TGCGCCAGCAGCTCCTTCGCCGGGCAATTCGGCTACGAGCAGTACTTC	CASSSFAGQFGYEQYF
TRBD1	-	TRBV18	TRBJ1-2	TGTGCCAGCTCACCAACGGACAGGGGGAAAAACTATGGCTACACCTTC	CASSPTDRGKNYGYTF